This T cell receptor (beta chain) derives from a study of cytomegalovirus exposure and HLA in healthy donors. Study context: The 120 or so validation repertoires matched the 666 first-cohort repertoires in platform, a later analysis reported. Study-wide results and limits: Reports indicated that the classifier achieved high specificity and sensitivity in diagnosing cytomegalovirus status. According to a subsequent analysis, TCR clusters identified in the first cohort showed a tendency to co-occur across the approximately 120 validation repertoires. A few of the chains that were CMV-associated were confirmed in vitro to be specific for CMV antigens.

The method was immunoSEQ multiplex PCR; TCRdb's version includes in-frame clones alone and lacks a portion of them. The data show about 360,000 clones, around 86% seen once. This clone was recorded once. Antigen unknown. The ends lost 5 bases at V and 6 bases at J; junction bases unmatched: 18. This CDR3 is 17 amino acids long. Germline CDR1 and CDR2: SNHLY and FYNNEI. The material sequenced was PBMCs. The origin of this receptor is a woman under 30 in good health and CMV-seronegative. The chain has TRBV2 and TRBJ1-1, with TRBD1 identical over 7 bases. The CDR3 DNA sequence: TGTGCCAGCAGTCACGACAGGGCCCTGATATCGGGGTCTGAAGCTTTCTTT. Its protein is CASSHDRALISGSEAFF.